The rows below give T cell receptor beta chains drawn from one sample of a study of CD8 T cells in ankylosing spondylitis. One entry per CDR3 protein results from TCRdb running MiXCR on the 5' RACE reads. In the table there are roughly 350,000 distinct CDR3 sequences, 6.5% to 10% of which are singletons. Sequenced material: blood, either unsorted or a sorted T cell fraction (not recorded which). These receptor sequences come from a male donor with ankylosing spondylitis. Both conserved end residues are part of each CDR3. D genes are given only for firm matches. Size tells how often a clone was seen (once, few, many) or the class of an expanded clone, and some rows leave it out.

D gene: TRBD2
clone size: NA
V gene: TRBV14
J gene: TRBJ2-1
CDR3 DNA: TGTGCCAGCAGCGGACTAGCGGGACGCCTCAATGAGCAGTTCTTC
CDR3 protein: CASSGLAGRLNEQFF

D gene: NA
clone size: many
V gene: TRBV6-1
J gene: TRBJ2-3
CDR3 DNA: TGTGCCAGCAGTCTCACAGGAAGCACAGATACGCAGTATTTT
CDR3 protein: CASSLTGSTDTQYF

D gene: NA
clone size: NA
V gene: TRBV20-1
J gene: TRBJ2-3
CDR3 DNA: TGCAGTGCTAGAGGTCCTCCCAGCACAGATACGCAGTATTTT
CDR3 protein: CSARGPPSTDTQYF

D gene: TRBD2
clone size: few
V gene: TRBV6-2/TRBV6-3
J gene: TRBJ2-1
CDR3 DNA: TGTGCCAGCAGTATAGGACTAGCGGGAGGGCCGCTAAATGAGCAGTTCTTC
CDR3 protein: CASSIGLAGGPLNEQFF

D gene: NA
clone size: many
V gene: TRBV27
J gene: TRBJ1-6
CDR3 DNA: TGTGCCAGCAGTTTAGAGGAAAACGGTTCACCCCTCCACTTT
CDR3 protein: CASSLEENGSPLHF

D gene: NA
clone size: many
V gene: TRBV12-3/TRBV12-4
J gene: TRBJ1-5
CDR3 DNA: TGTGCCAGCAGTTTAGGGGGGGGGGGCAATCAGCCCCAGCATTTT
CDR3 protein: CASSLGGGGNQPQHF

D gene: TRBD1
clone size: NA
V gene: TRBV7-2
J gene: TRBJ2-2
CDR3 DNA: TGTGCCAGCAGCTTAGTGGGACAGTCAACCGGGGAGCTGTTTTTT
CDR3 protein: CASSLVGQSTGELFF

D gene: NA
clone size: few
V gene: TRBV5-1
J gene: TRBJ1-5
CDR3 DNA: TGCGCCAGCAGAACAGGGATAGGGGTTGCCAATCAGCCCCAGCATTTT
CDR3 protein: CASRTGIGVANQPQHF

D gene: NA
clone size: many
V gene: TRBV7-9
J gene: TRBJ1-1
CDR3 DNA: TGTGCCAGCAGCTTAGGGGGGGCTGTCGCTGAAGTTTTCTTT
CDR3 protein: CASSLGGAVAEVFF

D gene: TRBD1
clone size: many
V gene: TRBV4-2
J gene: TRBJ2-1
CDR3 DNA: TGTGCCAGCAGCCAAGCTGGACAGGGTGACAATGAGCAGTTCTTC
CDR3 protein: CASSQAGQGDNEQFF

D gene: NA
clone size: NA
V gene: TRBV6-5
J gene: TRBJ2-1
CDR3 DNA: TGTGCCAGCAGTTATATTCTGGGGTCTGTACGGGATGAGCAGTTCTTC
CDR3 protein: CASSYILGSVRDEQFF

D gene: TRBD1
clone size: NA
V gene: TRBV2
J gene: TRBJ2-3
CDR3 DNA: TGTGCCAGTCAGACAGGGGTGGCAGATACGCAGTATTTT
CDR3 protein: CASQTGVADTQYF

D gene: NA
clone size: many
V gene: TRBV19
J gene: TRBJ2-1
CDR3 DNA: TGTGCCAGTAGTATAGGCGCGAACAATGAGCAGTTCTTC
CDR3 protein: CASSIGANNEQFF

D gene: NA
clone size: few
V gene: TRBV4-2
J gene: TRBJ2-1
CDR3 DNA: TGTGCCAGCAGCCAAGATAGGCTAGCGCACTACAATGAGCAGTTCTTC
CDR3 protein: CASSQDRLAHYNEQFF

D gene: NA
clone size: NA
V gene: TRBV29-1
J gene: TRBJ2-3
CDR3 DNA: TGCAGCGTTGGAGGCAATACGCAGTATTTT
CDR3 protein: CSVGGNTQYF

D gene: NA
clone size: NA
V gene: TRBV5-1
J gene: TRBJ2-3
CDR3 DNA: TGCGCCAGCAGCGCGGTTAGGACTACCACAGATACGCAGTATTTT
CDR3 protein: CASSAVRTTTDTQYF

D gene: TRBD1
clone size: many
V gene: TRBV27
J gene: TRBJ2-7
CDR3 DNA: TGTGCCAGCAGTCCTCGACAGGGATCGTACGAGCAGTACTTC
CDR3 protein: CASSPRQGSYEQYF

D gene: NA
clone size: many
V gene: TRBV10-3
J gene: TRBJ1-6
CDR3 DNA: TGTGCCATCAGCACCGGGACCTATAATTCACCCCTCCACTTT
CDR3 protein: CAISTGTYNSPLHF

D gene: TRBD2
clone size: NA
V gene: TRBV12-3/TRBV12-4
J gene: TRBJ2-7
CDR3 DNA: TGTGCCAGCAGGATGACTGGCGGGGGATCCTACGAGCAGTACTTC
CDR3 protein: CASRMTGGGSYEQYF

D gene: TRBD1
clone size: NA
V gene: TRBV20-1
J gene: TRBJ2-3
CDR3 DNA: TGCAGTGCTAGAGGTCCCGGCAGGGGGCTTGGAGATACGCAGTATTTT
CDR3 protein: CSARGPGRGLGDTQYF

D gene: NA
clone size: NA
V gene: TRBV12-3/TRBV12-4
J gene: TRBJ1-5
CDR3 DNA: TGTGCCAGCATCAGAGATGGTCAGCCCCAGCATTTT
CDR3 protein: CASIRDGQPQHF

D gene: NA
clone size: few
V gene: TRBV7-2
J gene: TRBJ2-1
CDR3 DNA: TGTGCCAGCGGTAGCGGAGCCTACAATGAGCAGTTCTTC
CDR3 protein: CASGSGAYNEQFF

D gene: NA
clone size: many
V gene: TRBV29-1
J gene: TRBJ2-7
CDR3 DNA: TGCAGCGTTGGCGAGTTCGAGCAGTACTTC
CDR3 protein: CSVGEFEQYF

D gene: TRBD1
clone size: NA
V gene: TRBV20-1
J gene: TRBJ1-2
CDR3 DNA: TGCAGTGCTAGAACTCGACAGGGAGAGAGGCTAGGCTATGGCTACACCTTC
CDR3 protein: CSARTRQGERLGYGYTF

D gene: NA
clone size: few
V gene: TRBV25-1
J gene: TRBJ2-3
CDR3 DNA: TGTGCCAGCAGTGAATCGGGACACCTAACAACAGATACGCAGTATTTT
CDR3 protein: CASSESGHLTTDTQYF

D gene: NA
clone size: NA
V gene: TRBV20-1
J gene: TRBJ2-1
CDR3 DNA: TGCAGTGCTCGCAGGCCTCCTCTCGAGCAGTTCTTC
CDR3 protein: CSARRPPLEQFF

D gene: NA
clone size: few
V gene: TRBV30
J gene: TRBJ1-5
CDR3 DNA: TGTGCCTGGACCCCAGGGATTCGCAATCAGCCCCAGCATTTT
CDR3 protein: CAWTPGIRNQPQHF

D gene: NA
clone size: many
V gene: TRBV5-1
J gene: TRBJ2-5
CDR3 DNA: TGCGCCAGCAGCTTGTCGGGGGAGGAGACCCAGTACTTC
CDR3 protein: CASSLSGEETQYF

D gene: TRBD2
clone size: many
V gene: TRBV5-1
J gene: TRBJ2-1
CDR3 DNA: TGCGCCAGCAGCTTGAGGCCTAGCGGCAACAATGAGCAGTTCTTC
CDR3 protein: CASSLRPSGNNEQFF

D gene: NA
clone size: NA
V gene: TRBV20-1
J gene: TRBJ2-1
CDR3 DNA: TGCAGTGCTAGAGTGACACGCTTTCTAGTTCTCAATGAGCAGTTCTTC
CDR3 protein: CSARVTRFLVLNEQFF

D gene: TRBD1
clone size: NA
V gene: TRBV4-2
J gene: TRBJ2-5
CDR3 DNA: TGTGCCAGCAGCCAACACTTGGGACAGGGGAAAGAGACCCAGTACTTC
CDR3 protein: CASSQHLGQGKETQYF

D gene: NA
clone size: many
V gene: TRBV20-1
J gene: TRBJ1-5
CDR3 DNA: TGCAGTGCTAGAGCAGACGGGGGGCGCAGGCAGCCCCAGCATTTT
CDR3 protein: CSARADGGRRQPQHF

D gene: NA
clone size: many
V gene: TRBV7-2
J gene: TRBJ2-7
CDR3 DNA: TGTGCCAGCAGCCGAGCTAGAGGCACCTACGAGCAGTACTTC
CDR3 protein: CASSRARGTYEQYF

D gene: TRBD2
clone size: many
V gene: TRBV20-1
J gene: TRBJ2-1
CDR3 DNA: TGCAGTGCTGACCCTCGGGCGGGAGTAAACAATGAGCAGTTCTTC
CDR3 protein: CSADPRAGVNNEQFF

D gene: NA
clone size: NA
V gene: TRBV20-1
J gene: TRBJ1-5
CDR3 DNA: TGCAGTGCGTATTCGGGGGGCGCGAAGAGCAATCAGCCCCAGCATTTT
CDR3 protein: CSAYSGGAKSNQPQHF

D gene: NA
clone size: NA
V gene: TRBV28
J gene: TRBJ2-1
CDR3 DNA: TGTGCCAGCAGTTTATCTTCGGGTACCAATGAGCAGTTCTTC
CDR3 protein: CASSLSSGTNEQFF

D gene: NA
clone size: few
V gene: TRBV7-9
J gene: TRBJ1-3
CDR3 DNA: TGTGCCAGCAGCTTAGGGGCAGGGAGTGGAAACACCATATATTTT
CDR3 protein: CASSLGAGSGNTIYF